This TCR beta chain was identified in a study of PD-L1 blockade in urothelial cancer. As for the study in general: Blood drawn 3 weeks (second dose) and 6 weeks after treatment start was analyzed.

Time point: pretreatment peripheral blood. Profiling relied on immunoSEQ multiplex PCR, and the TCRdb table lists in-frame clones only, not all of them. The sample holds approximately 50,000 clones; approximately 85% are singletons and the top ten take 1.5% to 2%. V shed 11 bases, J shed 4 bases, and the junction held 11 bases outside the gene matches. Germline lookup yields CDR1 SGHTA and CDR2 FQGNSA. There are 14 residues in the CDR3. V usage is TRBV7-2 and J usage is TRBJ2-1; TRBD1 matches at 7 bases. The clonotype was recovered from a man aged 50 to 60 with urothelial cancer. This specimen consisted of PBMCs, obtained around atezolizumab (anti-PD-L1) treatment. CDR3 region: CAVSGRGLYNEQFF. DNA for the CDR3: TGTGCCGTCTCGGGAAGGGGGCTATACAATGAGCAGTTCTTC.